The clone carrying this T cell receptor beta chain was seen only a few times. These data originate in a study of read filtering for tumor transcriptome and immune sequencing. Study summary: Whole-transcriptome libraries were prepared after DNase treatment. RNA-seq yielded only roughly 80 to 1,300 TCR reads, IR-seq about 4.05 to 11 million.

Molecular barcoded adaptors covering alpha/delta and beta/gamma chains were used on approximately 400 ng RNA. Using its own MiXCR run on the reads, TCRdb lists one record per CDR3 protein. The sample has approximately 61,000 distinct CDR3 sequences; approximately 20% are singletons. The CDR3 runs 15 residues. Germline-derived CDR1 and CDR2 are SQVTM and ANQGSEA. With V trimmed by 4 bases and J by 3 bases, 3 bases remained unmatched. V usage is TRBV29-1 and J usage is TRBJ2-6, with 10 bases matching TRBD1. What was sequenced was a population of CD138-negative cells sorted from bone marrow. The receptor comes from a donor aged 40 or over with multiple myeloma. This chain's CDR3 is CSVGQGAVGANVLTF. CDR3 sequence (DNA): TGCAGCGTTGGACAGGGGGCGGTTGGGGCCAACGTCCTGACTTTC.